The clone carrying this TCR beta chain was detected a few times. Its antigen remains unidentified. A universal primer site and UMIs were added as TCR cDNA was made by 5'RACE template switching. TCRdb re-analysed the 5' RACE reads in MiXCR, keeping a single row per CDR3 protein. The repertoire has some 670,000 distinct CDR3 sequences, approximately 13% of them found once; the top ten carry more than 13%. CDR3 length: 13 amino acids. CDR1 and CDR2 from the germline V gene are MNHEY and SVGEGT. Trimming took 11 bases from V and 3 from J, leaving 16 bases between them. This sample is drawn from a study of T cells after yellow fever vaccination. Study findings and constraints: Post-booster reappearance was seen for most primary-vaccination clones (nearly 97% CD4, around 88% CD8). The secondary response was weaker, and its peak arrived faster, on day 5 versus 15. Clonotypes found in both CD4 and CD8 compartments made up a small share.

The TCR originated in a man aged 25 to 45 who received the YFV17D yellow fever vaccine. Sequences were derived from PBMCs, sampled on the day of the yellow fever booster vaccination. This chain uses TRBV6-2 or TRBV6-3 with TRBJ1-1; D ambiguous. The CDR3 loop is CAGRFGPDTEAFF. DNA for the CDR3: TGTGCCGGGCGGTTCGGTCCAGACACTGAAGCTTTCTTT.